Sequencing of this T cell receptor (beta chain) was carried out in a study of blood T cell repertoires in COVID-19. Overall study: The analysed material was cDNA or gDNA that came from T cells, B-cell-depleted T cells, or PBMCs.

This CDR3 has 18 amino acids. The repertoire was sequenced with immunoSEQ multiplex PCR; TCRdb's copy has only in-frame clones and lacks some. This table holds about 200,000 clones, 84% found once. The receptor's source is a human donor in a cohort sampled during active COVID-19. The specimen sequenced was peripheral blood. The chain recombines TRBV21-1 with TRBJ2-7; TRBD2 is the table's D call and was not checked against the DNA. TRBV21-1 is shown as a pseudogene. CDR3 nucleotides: TGTGCCAGCACAGAAATGCGGGACCAGCGGGAGAGGCCCCACGAGCAGTACTTC. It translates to CASTEMRDQRERPHEQYF.